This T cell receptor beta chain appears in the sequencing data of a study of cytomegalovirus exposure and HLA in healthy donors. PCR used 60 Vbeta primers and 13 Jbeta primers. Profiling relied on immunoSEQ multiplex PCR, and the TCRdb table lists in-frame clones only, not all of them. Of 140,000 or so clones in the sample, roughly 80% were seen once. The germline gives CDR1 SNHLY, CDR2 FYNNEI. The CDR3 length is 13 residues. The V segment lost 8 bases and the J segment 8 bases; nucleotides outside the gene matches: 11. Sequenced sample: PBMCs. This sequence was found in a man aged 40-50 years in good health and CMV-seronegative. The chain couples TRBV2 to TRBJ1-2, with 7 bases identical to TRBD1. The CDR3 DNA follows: TGTGCCAGCGGAACAGGGGATGGTAGGGGCTACACCTTC. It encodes CASGTGDGRGYTF.